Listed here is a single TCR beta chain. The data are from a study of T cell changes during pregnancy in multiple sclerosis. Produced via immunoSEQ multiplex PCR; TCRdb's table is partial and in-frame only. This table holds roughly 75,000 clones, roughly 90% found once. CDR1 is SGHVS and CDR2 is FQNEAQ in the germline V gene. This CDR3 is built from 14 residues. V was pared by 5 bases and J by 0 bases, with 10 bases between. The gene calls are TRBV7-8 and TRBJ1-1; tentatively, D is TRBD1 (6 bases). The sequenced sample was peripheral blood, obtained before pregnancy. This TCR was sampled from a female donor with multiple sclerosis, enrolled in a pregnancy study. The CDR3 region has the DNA TGTGCCAGCAGCCACGGACAGCTGAACACTGAAGCTTTCTTT. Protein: CASSHGQLNTEAFF.